This T cell receptor beta chain was documented in a study of cytomegalovirus exposure and HLA in healthy donors (dated by TCRdb to about 2017). Study-wide context: An earlier analysis of roughly 500 of the donors reported about 260 Gb of sequence data and 117 million unique TCR beta sequences obtained from 180 million or so T cells. An early release covering roughly 600 HLA-typed donors comprised approximately 300 gigabases of sequencing data and around 86 million unique TCR sequences. The genetic ancestry cluster associated with self-reported Caucasian donors included 80% to 90% of the roughly 400 genotyped donors. The study aimed to test whether cataloging public T cell receptors could reveal signatures of past pathogen exposure. The T cell repertoires of several hundred subjects were profiled by immunosequencing and related to cytomegalovirus serostatus. Besides the first cohort of around 670 subjects, a separate validation cohort made up of over 95 different subjects was used. To predict cytomegalovirus infection status, the study combined high-throughput TCR immunosequencing, statistical association of individual TCRs with disease status, and machine learning. To study patterns of TCR occurrence, a later analysis re-analyzed previously published TCR beta repertoires from 550 to 800 donors and added high-resolution HLA genotyping. In the later analysis, no new phenotypic data were used to find candidate immune exposures; instead, reliance was placed on TCR beta sequences and their occurrence across donors. An earlier analysis of a few hundred of the donors applied high-throughput TCR beta sequencing to assess whether each TCR beta V gene segment acted as functional or pseudogenic. Donor age, sex, ethnicity and CMV serostatus were collected together with the repertoire data. A later genetic analysis took genome-wide SNP genotypes for about three fifths of the roughly 670 donors and used that subset as a discovery cohort. All discovery cohort repertoires had been generated on a single sequencing platform. Both class I and class II loci were covered by HLA typing, at four-digit resolution. Typing coverage differed by locus: A, B, C, DRB1 and DQB1 were typed in about 620-640 donors, DQA1 in roughly 510, DPA1 in some 570, and DPB1 in 450 to 480. Because of strong linkage in the cohort, roughly five DR-DQ haplotypes were treated as single units for association and clustering. On average, about 200,000 unique TCR beta nucleotide sequences were sequenced per donor among a few hundred genotyped donors of the cohort, with 15% to 20% of those sequences being non-productive. The paper as a whole reports these results and caveats: Assigning TCR associations to individual alleles was difficult when HLA alleles, especially DR and DQ, strongly co-occurred. Most TCR sequences were observed very rarely across donors, whereas some public TCRs were present in many individuals. In a later analysis, TCR association rates were found to vary across HLA loci, with the most associated TCRs seen for DRB1 alleles and the fewest for HLA-C alleles. The study listed 164 TCR beta chains as associated with cytomegalovirus. CMV serostatus was the only immune exposure information available for the cohort. Because HLA typing was missing for some donors at each locus, association tests included only the typed subset. The sequencing pipeline was judged likely to have produced a cluster of highly shared sequence variants as a technical artifact. Compared with the roughly 710-donor mean, donors in an Asian-associated ancestry cluster had fewer N-insertions in productive TCRs, according to a later genetic analysis. The authors suggested that the approach could potentially be extended to other disease states and immunological phenotypes. The presence/absence analyses assumed that sequencing depth was roughly uniform across donors, and that assumption may not be true. Three of the identified cytomegalovirus-associated TCR beta chains were confirmed in vitro to be specific for cytomegalovirus antigens. Specific HLA alleles were associated with around 18,000 TCR beta sequences at a false discovery rate of 0.05 in a later analysis. Compared with equally common non-associated chains, HLA-associated TCR beta chains in a later analysis were more clonally expanded and had lower generation probabilities. A later analysis reported that several top co-occurrence clusters appeared linked to parvovirus B19, influenza, CMV and Epstein-Barr virus. Most CMV-associated TCR beta chains appeared to be HLA-restricted in a later analysis, and the HLA associations seemed to be driven largely by CMV exposure. Some IMGT-functional V segments, including TRBV6-2 and TRBV6-3, could not be distinguished by the 87-base-pair reads and were therefore excluded. In an earlier analysis of a few hundred of the donors, most TCR beta V segments were observed in productive rearrangements about 87% or about 30% of the time, broadly matching IMGT annotations. A later genetic analysis associated a missense DCLRE1C variant with V-gene and J-gene trimming of TCR beta chains, and an independent cohort replicated the association. In both the original and validation cohorts, the classifier was reported to diagnose cytomegalovirus status with high specificity and sensitivity. This cohort had only TCR beta chains sequenced, and the lack of alpha or paired-chain data limited which features could be detected. Correlated functional status among segregating V segments might reflect linkage disequilibrium, but an unknown experimental factor could not be ruled out. Because counts were too low, about 15 rarely observed V segments, including chromosome 9 orphons, were left out of the earlier analysis of a few hundred of the donors. A further reported finding was that TCR beta sequences accurately predicted the HLA-A and HLA-B alleles for most subjects in the first cohort.

Germline trimming: 1 base from V, 3 bases from J; junction bases outside gene matches: 6. CDR3 length: 16 amino acids, cysteine to phenylalanine. Kept here is only the CDR3 DNA, which spans 48 bases and is read in frame from base 1. The CDR1 and CDR2 encoded by the germline V gene are SGHAT and FQNNGV. The library was obtained by the immunoSEQ multiplex PCR assay. A mixture of 60 forward primers for TCR Vbeta segments and 13 reverse primers for TCR Jbeta segments was used in the multiplex PCR. Amplification of the CDR3 region of rearranged TCR beta genes was performed with a multiplex PCR assay on genomic DNA. The Illumina HiSeq System was used to sequence the amplified TCR beta libraries as 87-base-pair reads. The authors' pipeline ran thus. Across the 670 or so repertoires, a later analysis counted 75 million to 90 million unique TCR beta chains, approximately 12 million of which were shared by at least two donors. Raw reads were error-corrected and collapsed into unique sequences with a nearest-neighbor algorithm that merged closely related sequences to remove PCR and sequencing errors. V, D and J gene segments were assigned by aligning CDR3 sequences to IMGT reference sequences. For a sequence to be retained, a match of at least six nucleotides was required to both a V gene segment and a J gene segment. A rearrangement was called productive if the CDR3 had no stop codons and remained in frame with V and J, and every other rearrangement was called non-productive. CDR3 was defined by IMGT convention, running from the second conserved V-encoded cysteine to the conserved J-encoded phenylalanine. In an earlier analysis of more than 550 of the donors, sequences lacking an unambiguous match to a single V gene segment were excluded. In an earlier analysis of approximately 550 of the donors, V segments were called functional above 56.7% productive rearrangements and were called segregating when the between-donor standard deviation exceeded 5%. A statistical classification framework was built for diagnosing cytomegalovirus status from the catalog of TCR beta chain sequences. In a later analysis, V and J genes were assigned by comparing TCR nucleotide sequences against IMGT/GENE-DB human TR gene sequences. Using the TCRdist pipeline, a later analysis assigned CDR3 sequences along with most-parsimonious VDJ recombination scenarios. A later analysis defined each TCR beta chain by its CDR3 amino acid sequence plus V-gene family, and excluded reads lacking a unique V-gene family. In a later analysis, approximately 590 highly shared, low-generation-probability nucleotide sequences were removed to address suspected cross-contamination and a sequencing artifact. In a later analysis, a clonal expansion index for each public chain was calculated from normalized within-repertoire ranks of inferred template counts. In a later analysis, generation probabilities were computed with a VDJ recombination model fitted to out-of-frame rearrangements, and the resulting probabilities were checked against IGoR. In a later analysis, TCR-TCR, TCR-HLA and TCR-CMV co-occurrence was scored with hypergeometric tests, and a repertoire-size bias correction was applied to TCR pairs. False discovery rates were estimated in a later analysis by permuting HLA or CMV assignments 20 times. In a later analysis, co-occurring TCRs were grouped using DBSCAN, and TCRdist sequence similarity was added for clustering within HLA-allele-positive subsets. Repertoires with fewer than 30,000 or more than 120,000 public chains, plus five repertoires with anomalous nucleotide sharing, were excluded from co-occurrence clustering. Imported from immuneACCESS, the table was reduced by TCRdb to in-frame sequences with V and J called. These copies leave out some clones; in studies compared against another copy, an unresolved V gene accounts for under half, and the cause of the remainder is not known. The V and J calls and clone size come from that table; D and trimming were worked out from the DNA. The sample table records about 69,000 clones; approximately 68% of these occur just once. Of the sample, approximately 11% falls within the top ten clones.

In total, fewer than 750 healthy bone marrow donors made up the cohort. Cohort members were all nominally healthy when sampled, although unrecorded immune exposures were likely present. The donor was CMV seronegative and belonged to the group of 320 or so seronegative cohort members. A peripheral blood sample was provided by each donor, and peripheral blood mononuclear cells were used for TCR beta sequencing. The Qiagen DNeasy Blood Extraction Kit was used to extract genomic DNA from the blood cell samples. With regard to this clone: Its antigen is currently not known. Per-nucleotide qualities are absent, and no much larger clonotype sits a single base away.

The sequence was collected from a woman in her thirties in good health and CMV-seronegative. The V and J segments used are TRBV11-2 and TRBJ2-7; 10 bases in between match TRBD1. Sequencing was done on a sample of PBMCs. The CDR3 sequence is CASSLGRDRGLYEQYF. The DNA sequence is as follows: TGTGCCAGCAGCTTAGGCCGGGACAGGGGTCTCTACGAGCAGTACTTC.